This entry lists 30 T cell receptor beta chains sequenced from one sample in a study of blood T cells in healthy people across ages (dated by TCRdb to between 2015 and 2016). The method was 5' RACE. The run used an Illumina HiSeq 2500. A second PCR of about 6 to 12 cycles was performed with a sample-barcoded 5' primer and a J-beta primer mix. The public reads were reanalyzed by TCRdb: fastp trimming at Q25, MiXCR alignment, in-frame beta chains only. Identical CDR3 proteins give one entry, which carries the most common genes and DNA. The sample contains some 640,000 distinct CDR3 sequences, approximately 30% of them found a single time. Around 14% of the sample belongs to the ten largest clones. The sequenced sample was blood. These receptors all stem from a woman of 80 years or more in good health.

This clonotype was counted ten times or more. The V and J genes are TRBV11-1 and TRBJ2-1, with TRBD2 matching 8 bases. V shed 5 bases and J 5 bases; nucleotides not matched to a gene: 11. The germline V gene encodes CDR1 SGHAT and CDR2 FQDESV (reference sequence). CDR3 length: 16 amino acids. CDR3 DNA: TGTGCCAGCAGCCCTCTCCGGGGGGGAATGGACAATGAGCAGTTCTTC. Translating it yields CASSPLRGGMDNEQFF.

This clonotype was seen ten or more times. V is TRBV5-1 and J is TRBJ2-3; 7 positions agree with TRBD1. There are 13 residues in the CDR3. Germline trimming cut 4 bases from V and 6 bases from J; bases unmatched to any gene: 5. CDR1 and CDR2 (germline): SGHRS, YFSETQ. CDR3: CASSPQQGDTQYF. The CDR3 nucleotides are TGCGCCAGCAGCCCTCAACAGGGGGATACGCAGTATTTT.

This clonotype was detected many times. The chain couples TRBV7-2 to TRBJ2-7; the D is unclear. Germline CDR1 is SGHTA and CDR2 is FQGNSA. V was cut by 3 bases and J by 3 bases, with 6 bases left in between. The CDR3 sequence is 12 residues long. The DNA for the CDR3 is TGTGCCAGCAGCTTTATCGGCTACGAGCAGTACTTC. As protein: CASSFIGYEQYF. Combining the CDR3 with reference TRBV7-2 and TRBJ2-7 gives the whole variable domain GAGVSQSPSNKVTEKGKDVELRCDPISGHTALYWYRQSLGQGLEFLIYFQGNSAPDKSGLPSDRFSAERTGGSVSTLTIQRTQQEDSAVYLCASSFIGYEQYFGPGTRLTVT.

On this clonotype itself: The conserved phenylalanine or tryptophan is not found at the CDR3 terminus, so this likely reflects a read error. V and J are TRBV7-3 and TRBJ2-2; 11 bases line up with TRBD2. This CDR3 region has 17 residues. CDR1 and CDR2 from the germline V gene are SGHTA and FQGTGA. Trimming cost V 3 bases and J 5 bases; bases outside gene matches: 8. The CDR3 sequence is CASSFTSGGLTTGELFV. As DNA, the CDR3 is TGTGCCAGCAGCTTCACTAGCGGGGGCCTGACTACCGGGGAGCTGTTTGTT.

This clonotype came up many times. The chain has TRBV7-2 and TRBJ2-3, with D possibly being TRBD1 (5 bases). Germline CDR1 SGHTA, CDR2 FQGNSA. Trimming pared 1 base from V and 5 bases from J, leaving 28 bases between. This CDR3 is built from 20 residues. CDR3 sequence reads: CASSLGGHSFLREVVDTQYF. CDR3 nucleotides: TGTGCCAGCAGCTTAGGTGGACACTCCTTCCTCAGGGAAGTGGTAGATACGCAGTATTTT.

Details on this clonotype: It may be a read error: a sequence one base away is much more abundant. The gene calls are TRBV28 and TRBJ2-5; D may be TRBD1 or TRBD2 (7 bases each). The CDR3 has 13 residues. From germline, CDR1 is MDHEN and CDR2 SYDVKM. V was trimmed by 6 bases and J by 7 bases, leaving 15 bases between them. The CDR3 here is CASRTFRGGTQYF. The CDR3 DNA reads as TGTGCCAGCAGGACTTTCAGGGGGGGGACCCAGTACTTC.

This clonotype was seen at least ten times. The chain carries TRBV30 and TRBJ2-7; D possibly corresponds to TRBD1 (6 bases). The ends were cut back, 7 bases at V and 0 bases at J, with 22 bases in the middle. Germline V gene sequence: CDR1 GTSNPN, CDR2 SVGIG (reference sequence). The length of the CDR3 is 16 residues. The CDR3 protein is CASIQSRQGSSYEQYF. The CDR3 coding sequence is TGTGCCTCGATCCAATCCCGGCAGGGGAGCTCCTACGAGCAGTACTTC.

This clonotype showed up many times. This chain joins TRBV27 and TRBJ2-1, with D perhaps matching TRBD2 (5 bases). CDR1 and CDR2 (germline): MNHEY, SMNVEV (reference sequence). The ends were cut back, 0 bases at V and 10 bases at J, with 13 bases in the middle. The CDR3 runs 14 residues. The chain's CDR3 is CASSLSRLAGEQFF. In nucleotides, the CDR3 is TGTGCCAGCAGTTTATCGCGTCTAGCTGGCGAGCAGTTCTTC.

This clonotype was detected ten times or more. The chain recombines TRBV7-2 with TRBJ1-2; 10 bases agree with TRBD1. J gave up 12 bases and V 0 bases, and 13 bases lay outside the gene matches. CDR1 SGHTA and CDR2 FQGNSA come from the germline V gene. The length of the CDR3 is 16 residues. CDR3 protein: CASSLALELRTGGNTF. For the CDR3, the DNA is TGTGCCAGCAGCTTAGCTTTGGAATTGAGGACAGGGGGTAACACCTTC.

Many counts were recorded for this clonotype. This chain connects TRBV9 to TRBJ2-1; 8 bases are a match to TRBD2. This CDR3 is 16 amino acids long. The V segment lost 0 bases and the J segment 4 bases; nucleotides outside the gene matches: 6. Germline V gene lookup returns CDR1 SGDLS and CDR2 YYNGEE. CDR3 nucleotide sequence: TGTGCCAGCAGCGTAGAGTTAGCGGGGAAATACAATGAGCAGTTCTTC. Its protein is CASSVELAGKYNEQFF.

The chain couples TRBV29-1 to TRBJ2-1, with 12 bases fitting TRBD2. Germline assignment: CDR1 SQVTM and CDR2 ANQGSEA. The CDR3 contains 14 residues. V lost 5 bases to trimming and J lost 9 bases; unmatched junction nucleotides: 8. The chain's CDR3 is CSVLGLAGRFEQFF. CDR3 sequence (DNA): TGCAGCGTTTTAGGACTAGCGGGAAGGTTTGAGCAGTTCTTC.

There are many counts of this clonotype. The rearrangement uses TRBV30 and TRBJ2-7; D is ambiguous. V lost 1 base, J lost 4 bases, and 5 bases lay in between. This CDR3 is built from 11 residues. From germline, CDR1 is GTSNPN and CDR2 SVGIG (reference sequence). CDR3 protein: CAWSDPYEQYF. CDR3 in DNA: TGTGCCTGGAGTGACCCATACGAGCAGTACTTC.

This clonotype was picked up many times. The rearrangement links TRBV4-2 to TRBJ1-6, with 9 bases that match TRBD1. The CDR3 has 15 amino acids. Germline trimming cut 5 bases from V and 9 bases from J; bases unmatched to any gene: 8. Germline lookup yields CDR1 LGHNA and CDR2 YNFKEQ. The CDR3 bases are TGTGCCAGCAGCTTCCGACAGGGGGAAGGTTCACCCCTCCACTTT. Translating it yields CASSFRQGEGSPLHF.

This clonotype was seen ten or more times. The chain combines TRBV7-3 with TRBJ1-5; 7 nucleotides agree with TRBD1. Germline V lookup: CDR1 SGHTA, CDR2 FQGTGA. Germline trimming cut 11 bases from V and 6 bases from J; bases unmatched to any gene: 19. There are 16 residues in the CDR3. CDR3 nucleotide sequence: TGTGCCGATGAGCGAGAGGGGGCCACGGGATGTCAGCCCCAGCATTTT. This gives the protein CADEREGATGCQPQHF.

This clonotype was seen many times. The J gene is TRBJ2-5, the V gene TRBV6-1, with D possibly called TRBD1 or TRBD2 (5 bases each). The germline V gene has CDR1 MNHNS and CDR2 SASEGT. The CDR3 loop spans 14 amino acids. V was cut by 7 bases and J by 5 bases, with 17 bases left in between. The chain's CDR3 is CASIRDPVWETQYF. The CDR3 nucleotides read TGTGCCAGCATCCGGGACCCGGTTTGGGAGACCCAGTACTTC.

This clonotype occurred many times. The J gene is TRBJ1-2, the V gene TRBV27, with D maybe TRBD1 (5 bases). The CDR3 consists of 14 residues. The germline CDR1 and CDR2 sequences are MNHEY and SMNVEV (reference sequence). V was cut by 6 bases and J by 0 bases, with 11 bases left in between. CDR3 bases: TGTGCCAGCAGCCGGGGCACCACTAACTATGGCTACACCTTC. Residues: CASSRGTTNYGYTF.

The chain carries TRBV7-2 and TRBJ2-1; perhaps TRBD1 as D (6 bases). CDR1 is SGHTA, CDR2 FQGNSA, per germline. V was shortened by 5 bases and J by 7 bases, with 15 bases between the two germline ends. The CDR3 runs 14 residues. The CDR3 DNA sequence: TGTGCCAGCAGCCCCGAATGGACAGTAAATGAGCAGTTCTTC. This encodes CASSPEWTVNEQFF.

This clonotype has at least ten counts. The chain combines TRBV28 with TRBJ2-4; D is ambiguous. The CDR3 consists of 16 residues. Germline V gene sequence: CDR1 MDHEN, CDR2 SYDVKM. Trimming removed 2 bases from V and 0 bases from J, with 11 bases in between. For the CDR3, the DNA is TGTGCCAGCAGTTTAAATCCAGTGCTAGCCAAAAACATTCAGTACTTC. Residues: CASSLNPVLAKNIQYF.

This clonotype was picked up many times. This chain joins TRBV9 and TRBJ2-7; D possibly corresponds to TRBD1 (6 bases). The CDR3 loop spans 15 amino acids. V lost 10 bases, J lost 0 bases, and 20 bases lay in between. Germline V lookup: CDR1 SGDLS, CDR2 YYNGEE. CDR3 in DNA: TGTGCCGTTTTATCCGGGACACGGAGCTCCTACGAGCAGTACTTC. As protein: CAVLSGTRSSYEQYF.

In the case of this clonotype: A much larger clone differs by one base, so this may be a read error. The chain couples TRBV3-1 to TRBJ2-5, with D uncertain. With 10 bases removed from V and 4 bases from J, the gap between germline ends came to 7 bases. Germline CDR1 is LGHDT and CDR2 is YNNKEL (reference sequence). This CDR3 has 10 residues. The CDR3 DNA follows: TGTGCCATCGGACCAGAGACCCAGTACTTC. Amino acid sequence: CAIGPETQYF.

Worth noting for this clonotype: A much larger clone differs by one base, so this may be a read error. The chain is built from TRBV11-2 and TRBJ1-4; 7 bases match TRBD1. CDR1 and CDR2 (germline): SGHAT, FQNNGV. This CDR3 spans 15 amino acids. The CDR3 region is CASSPQGVANEKRFF. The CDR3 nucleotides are TGTGCCAGCAGCCCGCAGGGGGTAGCTAATGAAAAACGGTTTTTT. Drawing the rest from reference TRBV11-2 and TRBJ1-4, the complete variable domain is EAGVAQSPRYKIIEKRQSVAFWCNPISGHATLYWYQQILGQGPKLLIQFQNNGVVDDSQLPKDRFSAERLKGVDSTLKIQPAKLEDSAVYLCASSPQGVANEKRFFGSGTQLSVL.

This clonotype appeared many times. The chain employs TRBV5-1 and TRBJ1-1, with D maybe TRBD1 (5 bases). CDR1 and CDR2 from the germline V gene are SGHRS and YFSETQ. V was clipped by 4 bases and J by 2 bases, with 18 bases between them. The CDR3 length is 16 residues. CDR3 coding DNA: TGCGCCAGCAGCCCCTCACTCGGGACCTTCAACACTGAAGCTTTCTTT. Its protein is CASSPSLGTFNTEAFF.

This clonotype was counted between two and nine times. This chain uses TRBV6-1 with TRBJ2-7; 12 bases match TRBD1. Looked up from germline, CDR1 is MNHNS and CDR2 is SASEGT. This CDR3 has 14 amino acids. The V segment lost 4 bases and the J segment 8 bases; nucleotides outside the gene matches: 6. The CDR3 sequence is CASSAGTGGQKQYF. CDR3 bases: TGTGCCAGCAGTGCCGGGACAGGGGGCCAGAAGCAGTACTTC.

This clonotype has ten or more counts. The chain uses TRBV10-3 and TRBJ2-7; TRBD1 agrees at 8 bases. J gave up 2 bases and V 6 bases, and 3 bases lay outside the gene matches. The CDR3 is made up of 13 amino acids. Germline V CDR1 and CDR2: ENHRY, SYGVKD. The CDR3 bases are TGTGCCATCAGGACAGGGGAAACCTACGAGCAGTACTTC. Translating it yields CAIRTGETYEQYF.

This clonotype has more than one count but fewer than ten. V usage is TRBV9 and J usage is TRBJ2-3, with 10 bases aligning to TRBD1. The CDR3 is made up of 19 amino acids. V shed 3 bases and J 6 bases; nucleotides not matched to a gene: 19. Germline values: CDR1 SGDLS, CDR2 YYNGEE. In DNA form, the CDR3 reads TGTGCCAGCAGCGCACCGGGACAGGGGAATCGTGAGGCCAAGGATACGCAGTATTTT. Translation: CASSAPGQGNREAKDTQYF.

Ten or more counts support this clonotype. CDR3 sequence: CASSLAGTSSTDTQYF. The CDR3 DNA follows: TGCGCCAGCAGCTTGGCCGGGACTAGCTCTACAGATACGCAGTATTTT. The chain carries TRBV5-1 and TRBJ2-3; 9 nucleotides agree with TRBD2. Germline-derived CDR1 and CDR2 are SGHRS and YFSETQ. CDR3 size: 16 residues. V was clipped by 0 bases and J by 3 bases; unmatched bases: 5.

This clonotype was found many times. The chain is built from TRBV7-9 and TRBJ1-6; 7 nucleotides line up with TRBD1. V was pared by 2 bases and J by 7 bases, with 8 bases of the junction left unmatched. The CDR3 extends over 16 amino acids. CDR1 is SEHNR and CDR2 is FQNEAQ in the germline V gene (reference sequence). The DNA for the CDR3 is TGTGCCAGCAGCTTAACAACCGGGACAGCAAATTCACCCCTCCACTTT. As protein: CASSLTTGTANSPLHF.

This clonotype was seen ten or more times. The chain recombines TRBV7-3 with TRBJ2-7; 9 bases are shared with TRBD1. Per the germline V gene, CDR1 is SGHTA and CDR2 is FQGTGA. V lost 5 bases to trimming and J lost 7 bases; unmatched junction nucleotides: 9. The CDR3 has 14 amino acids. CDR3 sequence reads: CASSPGTGSGEQYF. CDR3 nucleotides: TGTGCCAGCAGCCCCGGGACAGGGTCTGGTGAGCAGTACTTC.

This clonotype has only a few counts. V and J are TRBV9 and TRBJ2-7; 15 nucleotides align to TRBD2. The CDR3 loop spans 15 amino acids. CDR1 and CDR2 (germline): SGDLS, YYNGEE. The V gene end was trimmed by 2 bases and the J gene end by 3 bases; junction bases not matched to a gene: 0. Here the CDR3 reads CASSVGLAGGYEQYF. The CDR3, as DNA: TGTGCCAGCAGCGTGGGACTAGCGGGGGGCTACGAGCAGTACTTC.

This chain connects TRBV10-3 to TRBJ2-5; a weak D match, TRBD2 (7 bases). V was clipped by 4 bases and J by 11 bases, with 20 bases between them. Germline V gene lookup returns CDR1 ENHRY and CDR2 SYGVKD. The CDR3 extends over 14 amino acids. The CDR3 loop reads CAISGVGGGNEQYF. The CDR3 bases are TGTGCCATCAGTGGTGTGGGGGGGGGCAATGAGCAGTACTTC.